The 14 T cell receptor beta chains presented below share a single source sample, sequenced in a study of control samples from healthy donors and cancer patients (dated by TCRdb to about 2020). The library was generated by the immunoSEQ multiplex PCR assay. TCRdb mirrors the immuneACCESS table, restricted to in-frame sequences. Some clones are absent from its copies; in checked studies, under half trace to an unresolved V gene, and the reason for the others is unknown. This sample comprises about 110,000 clones, roughly 80% of them detected only once. The ten top clones hold about 13% of the sample. Material: blood. All receptors derive from a woman between 45 and 65 years old in good health.

The J gene is TRBJ1-6, the V gene TRBV5-4, with a weak D call TRBD1 (5 bases). CDR1 and CDR2 from the germline V gene are SGHNT and YYREEE (reference sequence). Trimming shortened V by 0 bases and J by 8 bases, and 15 bases separated the two germline ends. The CDR3 has 16 amino acids. The CDR3 protein is CASSLGVSGLDSPLHF. The CDR3 DNA is TGTGCCAGCAGCTTGGGGGTATCAGGGCTTGATTCACCCCTCCACTTT.

The chain couples TRBV28 to TRBJ2-5, with 8 positions matching TRBD1. The CDR3 runs 16 residues. The J segment lost 2 bases and the V segment lost 2 bases, leaving 7 bases of the junction unmatched. CDR1 is MDHEN, CDR2 SYDVKM, per germline. The CDR3 reads CASSLPTGGPQETQYF. The CDR3 nucleotides read TGTGCCAGCAGTTTACCTACAGGGGGACCACAAGAGACCCAGTACTTC.

This clone has just one count. This sequence joins TRBV5-4 and TRBJ2-5; TRBD2 is a possible D gene (5 bases). Germline CDR1 and CDR2: SGHNT and YYREEE (reference sequence). Trimming left V 0 bases short and J 5 bases short, with 14 bases between. The CDR3 extends over 15 amino acids. The CDR3 reads CASSLGRDPGETQYF. The CDR3 coding sequence is TGTGCCAGCAGCTTGGGACGCGACCCGGGGGAGACCCAGTACTTC.

The V gene is TRBV5-1, the J gene TRBJ2-3; D is ambiguous. Trimming left V 0 bases short and J 3 bases short, with 20 bases between. Germline V lookup: CDR1 SGHRS, CDR2 YFSETQ. The CDR3 runs to 18 residues. CDR3 sequence reads: CASSLGVKSVLLTDTQYF. CDR3 DNA: TGCGCCAGCAGCTTGGGGGTAAAGAGCGTGCTACTTACAGATACGCAGTATTTT.

CDR3 coding DNA: TGTGCCAGCAGTGAGACATTAGCGGATGAGCAGTTCTTC. It yields the protein CASSETLADEQFF. The chain couples TRBV6-4 to TRBJ2-1, with D maybe TRBD2 (6 bases). Germline V gives CDR1 MRHNA, CDR2 SNTAGT. The CDR3 extends over 13 amino acids. V was clipped by 3 bases and J by 8 bases, with 11 bases between them.

This chain uses TRBV5-6 with TRBJ2-7, with D possibly being TRBD1 (6 bases). Trimming shortened V by 2 bases and J by 2 bases, and 8 bases separated the two germline ends. Germline CDR1 SGHDT, CDR2 YYEEEE. This CDR3 spans 13 amino acids. The CDR3 bases are TGTGCCAGCAGCTTTTGGACAGCCTACGAGCAGTACTTC. Its translation is CASSFWTAYEQYF.

The genes are TRBV7-2 and TRBJ2-5, with D perhaps TRBD1 (5 bases). Deletions cut 4 bases from V and 1 base from J, with 7 bases between. Germline V lookup: CDR1 SGHTA, CDR2 FQGNSA. The CDR3 runs to 13 residues. CDR3 DNA sequence: TGTGCCAGCAGCTCGACAGTCCAAGAGACCCAGTACTTC. Residues: CASSSTVQETQYF.

The chain is built from TRBV7-3 and TRBJ2-2; D may be TRBD1 or TRBD2 (5 bases each). The CDR3 runs 15 residues. Looked up from germline, CDR1 is SGHTA and CDR2 is FQGTGA. Trimming took 2 bases from V and 3 from J, leaving 10 bases between them. Written as DNA, the CDR3 is TGTGCCAGCAGCTTACCCGGGGCGGACACCGGGGAGCTGTTTTTT. This translates into CASSLPGADTGELFF.

This chain uses TRBV4-2 with TRBJ2-2; TRBD1 is a possible D gene (5 bases). Germline V gene data show CDR1 as LGHNA and CDR2 as YNFKEQ. This CDR3 is 16 amino acids long. Trimming left V 4 bases short and J 2 bases short, with 14 bases between. CDR3 DNA: TGTGCCAGCAGCCCAAGACAACAGGTTAACACCGGGGAGCTGTTTTTT. It is translated as CASSPRQQVNTGELFF.

V is TRBV3-1 (or the pseudogene TRBV3-2) and J is TRBJ2-1; 12 bases fit TRBD2. Germline CDR1 is LGHDT and CDR2 is YNNKEL (reference sequence). V lost 4 bases, J lost 0 bases, and 1 base stayed unmatched. This CDR3 region has 16 residues. CDR3 sequence (DNA): TGTGCCAGCAGCCCTAGCGGGGGGGCCTCCTACAATGAGCAGTTCTTC. Encoded protein: CASSPSGGASYNEQFF.

This sequence joins TRBV5-1 and TRBJ2-5; D perhaps matches TRBD2 (7 bases). This CDR3 spans 15 amino acids. Germline V gene sequence: CDR1 SGHRS, CDR2 YFSETQ. Trimming cost V 3 bases and J 4 bases, with 16 bases left between them. The CDR3 here is CASSSTGGGGETQYF. CDR3 in DNA: TGCGCCAGCAGCTCAACCGGGGGCGGGGGAGAGACCCAGTACTTC.

The chain uses TRBV11-2 and TRBJ1-2; tentatively, D is TRBD1 (5 bases). V lost 4 bases and J lost 8, with 29 bases in between. CDR3 length equals 18 residues. Germline V gene sequence: CDR1 SGHAT, CDR2 FQNNGV. CDR3 residues: CASSSIRETPRQSRGYTF. Written as DNA, the CDR3 is TGTGCCAGCAGCTCCATCCGTGAGACTCCTAGACAGTCTCGGGGCTACACCTTC.

V and J are TRBV14 and TRBJ1-4; 9 positions match TRBD1. In germline, CDR1 is SGHDN, CDR2 FVKESK. V dropped 5 bases and J dropped 11; count of bases not matched to a gene: 9. The CDR3 contains 14 residues. The CDR3 region has the DNA TGTGCCAGCAGCAGGGACAGGGCATCTAGGAAACTGTTTTTT. It encodes CASSRDRASRKLFF.

The chain links TRBV21-1 to TRBJ1-6; the table names TRBD1, a call not compared with the DNA. TRBV21-1 counts as a pseudogene. The CDR3 extends over 14 amino acids. CDR3 sequence (DNA): TGTGCCAGCACCTCCGGGACACGGAATTCACCCCTCCACTTT. Protein product: CASTSGTRNSPLHF.